This TCR beta chain was observed in a study of blood T cell repertoires in COVID-19. Germline CDR1 is LGHNA and CDR2 is YSLEER. The junction had 3 bases not matched to a gene; V was cut back by 3 bases and J by 3 bases. The CDR3 runs 16 residues. Study processing details: Reference gene primer amplification in the assay estimated nucleated cell counts. Sequencing used immunoSEQ multiplex PCR; TCRdb keeps in-frame clones, though not all of them. The V and J calls and clone size are taken from that table; D and trimming were inferred from the DNA. The data show about 280,000 clones, roughly 89% seen once.

The chain uses TRBV4-3 and TRBJ2-6; 9 bases are a match to TRBD1. Material for sequencing was PBMCs or T cells enriched from blood (not recorded which). The TCR comes from a woman between 18 and 29 years old with acute COVID-19. The CDR3 loop is CASSHTGGRGANVLTF. The CDR3, as DNA: TGCGCCAGCAGCCACACAGGGGGCCGTGGGGCCAACGTCCTGACTTTC.